A single sample is the source of the 18 T cell receptor beta chains below, sequenced in a study of blood T cell repertoires in COVID-19. The table came from immunoSEQ multiplex PCR; TCRdb's copy has only in-frame clones and leaves some out. The sample has some 260,000 clones, about nine tenths seen once. Sequencing was performed on PBMCs or T cells enriched from blood (not recorded which). These receptors were obtained from a woman aged 25 to 39 with acute COVID-19.

The genes are TRBV27 and TRBJ1-5, with 7 bases fitting TRBD1. V lost 4 bases, J lost 7 bases, and 10 bases stayed unmatched. The CDR3 has 15 amino acids. The germline V gene has CDR1 MNHEY and CDR2 SMNVEV (reference sequence). CDR3 loop: CASSSTPGGRQPQHF. CDR3 DNA: TGTGCCAGCAGTTCTACTCCAGGGGGAAGGCAGCCCCAGCATTTT.

The rearrangement uses TRBV6-5 and TRBJ1-3, with D perhaps matching TRBD1 (6 bases). Trimming removed 6 bases from V and 11 bases from J, with 14 bases in between. From germline, CDR1 is MNHEY and CDR2 SVGAGI. The CDR3 sequence is 12 residues long. The CDR3 sequence: CASSHLGQSIYF. The CDR3, as DNA: TGTGCCAGCAGCCACCTTGGACAGTCCATATATTTT.

The J gene is TRBJ1-1, the V gene TRBV18; no definite D call. The germline gives CDR1 KGHSH, CDR2 LQKENI. The germline V and J ends were trimmed by 3 bases and 0 bases, with 8 bases remaining between them. The CDR3 extends over 14 amino acids. DNA for the CDR3: TGTGCCAGCTCACCGTTAAGAGTGAACACTGAAGCTTTCTTT. Its translation is CASSPLRVNTEAFF.

The genes are TRBV29-1 and TRBJ1-1; the match to TRBD1 covers 8 bases. The J segment lost 4 bases and the V segment lost 0 bases, leaving 1 base of the junction unmatched. This CDR3 spans 13 amino acids. Per germline, CDR1 SQVTM and CDR2 ANQGSEA. The chain's CDR3 is CSVEDTGGTEAFF. The DNA for the CDR3 is TGCAGCGTTGAAGATACAGGGGGCACTGAAGCTTTCTTT.

CDR3 sequence reads: CASSRQGQGYTF. CDR3 nucleotide sequence: TGTGCCAGCAGTCGACAGGGGCAGGGCTACACCTTC. The chain links TRBV2 to TRBJ1-2; TRBD1 matches 8 bases. V lost 5 bases and J lost 8; bases outside the gene matches: 4. Looked up from germline, CDR1 is SNHLY and CDR2 is FYNNEI. The CDR3 loop spans 12 amino acids.

The chain uses TRBV5-4 and TRBJ2-5, with 11 bases matching TRBD1. V was pared by 4 bases and J by 3 bases, with 5 bases of the junction left unmatched. Germline V gene lookup returns CDR1 SGHNT and CDR2 YYREEE (reference sequence). The CDR3 length is 15 residues. The CDR3 is CASSPGQGAKETQYF. In DNA, the CDR3 is TGTGCCAGCAGCCCCGGACAGGGGGCGAAAGAGACCCAGTACTTC.

In its sample, this clone was seen once. The chain joins TRBV29-1 to TRBJ2-3, with TRBD1 as a possible D gene (5 bases). The CDR3 totals 13 residues. The ends were cut back, 6 bases at V and 0 bases at J, with 10 bases in the middle. CDR1 is SQVTM and CDR2 is ANQGSEA in the germline V gene. CDR3 bases: TGCAGCGTGAGGACACTGAGCACAGATACGCAGTATTTT. It codes for CSVRTLSTDTQYF.

The V and J genes are TRBV6-5 and TRBJ1-5; 7 positions agree with TRBD1. Trimming took 6 bases from V and 5 from J; bases not matched to a gene: 4. Per germline, CDR1 MNHEY and CDR2 SVGAGI. The CDR3 is 13 residues long. Here the CDR3 reads CASSTQGHQPQHF. In nucleotides, the CDR3 is TGTGCCAGCAGCACACAGGGGCATCAGCCCCAGCATTTT.

V usage is TRBV2 and J usage is TRBJ2-1; 8 nucleotides line up with TRBD1. Germline CDR1 is SNHLY and CDR2 is FYNNEI. Trimming took 3 bases from V and 2 from J; bases not matched to a gene: 3. This CDR3 is built from 15 residues. The CDR3, as DNA: TGTGCCAGCAGTGATGGACAGGGCCCCTACAATGAGCAGTTCTTC. This sequence encodes CASSDGQGPYNEQFF.

This chain links TRBV7-9 with TRBJ2-2, with D possibly matching TRBD2 (5 bases). This CDR3 is built from 14 residues. Deletions cut 3 bases from V and 5 bases from J, with 10 bases between. Germline-derived CDR1 and CDR2 are SEHNR and FQNEAQ (reference sequence). The CDR3 is CASSLGRGTGELFF. The CDR3 region has the DNA TGTGCCAGCAGCTTGGGTCGCGGGACCGGGGAGCTGTTTTTT.

This clone was counted once. This sequence joins TRBV4-3 and TRBJ1-2, with TRBD1 as a possible D gene (5 bases). The CDR3 extends over 16 amino acids. V was clipped by 0 bases and J by 2 bases, with 13 bases between them. Germline CDR1 and CDR2: LGHNA and YSLEER. This CDR3 reads CASSQEGPGGNYGYTF. DNA of the CDR3: TGCGCCAGCAGCCAAGAAGGACCCGGGGGGAACTATGGCTACACCTTC.

This clone has a single count. The V call is TRBV2, the J call TRBJ2-2; TRBD1 is a possible D gene (5 bases). The CDR3 has 12 residues. CDR1 is SNHLY and CDR2 is FYNNEI in the germline V gene. V was cut by 10 bases and J by 5 bases, with 11 bases left in between. The CDR3 here is CATIGVTGELFF. The CDR3 nucleotides read TGTGCCACCATAGGGGTGACCGGGGAGCTGTTTTTT.

This clone showed up just once. This chain uses TRBV7-9 with TRBJ1-1, with D possibly matching TRBD1 (6 bases). The CDR3 totals 15 residues. The germline V and J ends were trimmed by 3 bases and 6 bases, with 17 bases remaining between them. Per germline, CDR1 SEHNR and CDR2 FQNEAQ (reference sequence). The CDR3 sequence: CASSFATGNKAEAFF. The CDR3 DNA reads TGTGCCAGCAGCTTCGCTACAGGGAATAAGGCTGAAGCTTTCTTT.

This rearrangement joins TRBV29-1 to TRBJ2-1, with D maybe TRBD2 (5 bases). The CDR3 runs to 15 residues. Trimming pared 3 bases from V and 7 bases from J, leaving 19 bases between. Germline-derived CDR1 and CDR2 are SQVTM and ANQGSEA. CDR3 sequence reads: CSVDGWNKDLNEQFF. DNA for the CDR3: TGCAGCGTTGATGGTTGGAACAAGGACTTGAATGAGCAGTTCTTC.

The CDR3 region is CASSTEVGARTEAFF. CDR3 coding DNA: TGTGCCAGCAGCACAGAGGTGGGGGCGCGTACTGAAGCTTTCTTT. J is TRBJ1-1 and V is TRBV7-9, with D perhaps TRBD1 (6 bases). Germline lookup yields CDR1 SEHNR and CDR2 FQNEAQ (reference sequence). The CDR3 extends over 15 amino acids. Trimming took 5 bases from V and 5 from J, leaving 18 bases between them. The full variable domain, with the rest looked up from reference TRBV7-9 and TRBJ1-1, is DTGVSQNPRHKITKRGQNVTFRCDPISEHNRLYWYRQTLGQGPEFLTYFQNEAQLEKSRLLSDRFSAERPKGSFSTLEIQRTEQGDSAMYLCASSTEVGARTEAFFGQGTRLTVV.

This clone was counted a single time. The rearrangement uses TRBV27 and TRBJ1-4; no firm D call. In germline, CDR1 is MNHEY, CDR2 SMNVEV (reference sequence). The CDR3 loop spans 13 amino acids. V was pared by 2 bases and J by 7 bases, with 8 bases between. The CDR3 DNA sequence: TGTGCCAGCAGTTTAAGGGAGACTGAAAAACTGTTTTTT. Translated, it gives CASSLRETEKLFF.

The V gene is TRBV3-1 (or the pseudogene TRBV3-2), the J gene TRBJ2-2, with 8 bases matching TRBD2. Germline V lookup: CDR1 LGHDT, CDR2 YNNKEL (reference sequence). With V trimmed by 4 bases and J by 4 bases, 2 bases remained unmatched. This CDR3 contains 14 residues. CDR3 loop: CASSRTSGTGELFF. CDR3 nucleotide sequence: TGTGCCAGCAGCCGAACTAGCGGCACCGGGGAGCTGTTTTTT.

The chain has TRBV6-1 and TRBJ1-2; no firm D call. This CDR3 has 14 residues. Germline V gene data show CDR1 as MNHNS and CDR2 as SASEGT. Trimming stripped 2 bases from V and 5 bases from J, with 12 bases between. The CDR3, as DNA: TGTGCCAGCAGTGAATGGGAGGGATCTTATGGCTACACCTTC. Translation: CASSEWEGSYGYTF.